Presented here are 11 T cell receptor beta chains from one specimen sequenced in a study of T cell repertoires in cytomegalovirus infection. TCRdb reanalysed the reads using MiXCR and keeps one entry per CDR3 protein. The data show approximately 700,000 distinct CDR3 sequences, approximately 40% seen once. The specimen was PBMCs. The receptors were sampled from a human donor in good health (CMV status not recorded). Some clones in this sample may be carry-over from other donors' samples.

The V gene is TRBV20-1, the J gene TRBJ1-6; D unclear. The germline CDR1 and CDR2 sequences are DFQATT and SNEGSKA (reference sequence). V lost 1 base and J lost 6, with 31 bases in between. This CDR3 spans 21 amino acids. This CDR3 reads CSARALASIGARPLPNSPLHF. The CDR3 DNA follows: TGCAGTGCTAGAGCCTTAGCGTCGATCGGAGCCCGTCCGCTTCCTAATTCACCCCTCCACTTT.

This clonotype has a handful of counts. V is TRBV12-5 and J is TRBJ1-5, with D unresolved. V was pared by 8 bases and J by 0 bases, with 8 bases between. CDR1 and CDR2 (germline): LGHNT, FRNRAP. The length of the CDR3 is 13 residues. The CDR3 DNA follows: TGTGCTAGTTCCTGGAATAGCAATCAGCCCCAGCATTTT. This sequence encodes CASSWNSNQPQHF.

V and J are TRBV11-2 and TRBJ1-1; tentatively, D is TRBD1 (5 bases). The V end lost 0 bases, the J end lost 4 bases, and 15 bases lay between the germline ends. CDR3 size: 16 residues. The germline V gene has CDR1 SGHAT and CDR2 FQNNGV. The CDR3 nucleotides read TGTGCCAGCAGCTTAGATCGGTCGAGGGGAAGCACTGAAGCTTTCTTT. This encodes CASSLDRSRGSTEAFF.

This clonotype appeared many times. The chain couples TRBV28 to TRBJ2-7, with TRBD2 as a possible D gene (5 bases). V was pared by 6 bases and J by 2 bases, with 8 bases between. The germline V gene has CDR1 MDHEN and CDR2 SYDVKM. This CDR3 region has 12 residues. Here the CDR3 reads CASSLRAYEQYF. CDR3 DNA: TGTGCCAGCAGCTTGAGGGCCTACGAGCAGTACTTC.

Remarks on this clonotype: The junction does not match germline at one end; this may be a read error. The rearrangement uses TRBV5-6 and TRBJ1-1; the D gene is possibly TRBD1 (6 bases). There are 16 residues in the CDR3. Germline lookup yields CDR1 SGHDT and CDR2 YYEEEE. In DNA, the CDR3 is TGTGCCAGCAGCTTGGGTGGGGGCCGGATGAACGCTGAAGCTTTCTTT. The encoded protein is CASSLGGGRMNAEAFF.

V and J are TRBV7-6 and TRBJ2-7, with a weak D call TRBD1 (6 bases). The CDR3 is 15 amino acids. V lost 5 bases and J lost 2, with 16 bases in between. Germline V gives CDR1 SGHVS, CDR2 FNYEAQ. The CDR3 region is CASSQESGVAYEQYF. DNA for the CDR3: TGTGCCAGCAGCCAGGAATCAGGGGTTGCCTACGAGCAGTACTTC.

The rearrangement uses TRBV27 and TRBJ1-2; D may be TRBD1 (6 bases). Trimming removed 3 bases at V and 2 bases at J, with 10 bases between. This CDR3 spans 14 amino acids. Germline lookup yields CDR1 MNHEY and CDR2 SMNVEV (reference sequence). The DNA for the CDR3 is TGTGCCAGCAGTTTTGGGGGGCAAAACTATGGCTACACCTTC. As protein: CASSFGGQNYGYTF.

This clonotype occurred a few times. CDR3 residues: CASSSTPYYGYTF. CDR3 DNA sequence: TGTGCCAGCAGCTCCACACCGTACTATGGCTACACCTTC. The chain combines TRBV7-6 with TRBJ1-2; no clear D gene. Germline V gene sequence: CDR1 SGHVS, CDR2 FNYEAQ. Trimming shortened V by 4 bases and J by 3 bases, and 9 bases separated the two germline ends. CDR3 length equals 13 residues.

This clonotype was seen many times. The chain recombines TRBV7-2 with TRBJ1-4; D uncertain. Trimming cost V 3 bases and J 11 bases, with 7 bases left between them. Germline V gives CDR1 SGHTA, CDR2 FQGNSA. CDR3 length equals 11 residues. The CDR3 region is CASSFAGKLFF. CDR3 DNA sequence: TGTGCCAGCAGCTTCGCGGGGAAACTGTTTTTT.

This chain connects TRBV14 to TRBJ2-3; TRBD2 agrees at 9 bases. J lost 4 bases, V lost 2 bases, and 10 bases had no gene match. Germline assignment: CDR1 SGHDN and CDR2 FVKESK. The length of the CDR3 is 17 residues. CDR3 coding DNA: TGTGCCAGCAGCCAAAGGTTTAGCGGGAGCCCGGCAGATACGCAGTATTTT. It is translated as CASSQRFSGSPADTQYF.

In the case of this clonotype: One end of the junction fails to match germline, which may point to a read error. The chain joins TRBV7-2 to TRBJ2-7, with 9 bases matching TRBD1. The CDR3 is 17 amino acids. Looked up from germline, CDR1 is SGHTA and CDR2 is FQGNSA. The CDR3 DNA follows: TGTGCCAGCAGCTTAGATGGTTGTGACAGGGGGTCGTACGGGCAGTACTTC. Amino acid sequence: CASSLDGCDRGSYGQYF.